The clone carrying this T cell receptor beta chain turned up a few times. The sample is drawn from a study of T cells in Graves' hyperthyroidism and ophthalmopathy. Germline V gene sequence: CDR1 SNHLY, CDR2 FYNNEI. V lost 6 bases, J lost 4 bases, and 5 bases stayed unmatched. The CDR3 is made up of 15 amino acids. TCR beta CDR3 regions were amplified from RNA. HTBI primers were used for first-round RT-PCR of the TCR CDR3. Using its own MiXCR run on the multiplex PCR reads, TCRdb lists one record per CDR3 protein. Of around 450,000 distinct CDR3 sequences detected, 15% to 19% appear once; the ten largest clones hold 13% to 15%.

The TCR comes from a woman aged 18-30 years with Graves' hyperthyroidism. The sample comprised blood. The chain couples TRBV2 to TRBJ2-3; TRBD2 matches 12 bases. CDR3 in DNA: TGTGCCAGCAGGAGACTAGCGGGGGCCCCAGATACGCAGTATTTT. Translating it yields CASRRLAGAPDTQYF. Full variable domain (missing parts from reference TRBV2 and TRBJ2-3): EPEVTQTPSHQVTQMGQEVILRCVPISNHLYFYWYRQILGQKVEFLVSFYNNEISEKSEIFDDQFSVERPDGSNFTLKIRSTKLEDSAMYFCASRRLAGAPDTQYFGPGTRLTVL.